Sequencing of this T cell receptor beta chain was carried out in a study of low-dose radiotherapy and immunotherapy resistance in tumors. At the level of the study: Cohort 1 received 0.5 Gy per fraction every 2 weeks, totaling 6.5 Gy. Intravenous ipilimumab 1 mg/kg every six weeks was given with nivolumab 240 mg every two weeks. 1 Gy per fraction was delivered to Cohort 2 every two weeks, for 13 Gy total over 26 weeks. Oral aspirin 300 mg was taken by patients daily for four cycles from cycle 1 day 1.

The time point was: after trial treatment. Treatment noted: LDRT plus nivolumab, ipilimumab, low-dose cyclophosphamide and aspirin (RACIN trial). This clonotype has at least ten counts. Alpha and beta chains were covered, as first-strand cDNA relied on TRAV- and TRBV-specific primers. With a V-primer adapter and a constant-region primer, TCRs were amplified for roughly 18 PCR cycles. TCRdb reanalysed the reads using MiXCR and keeps one entry per CDR3 protein. The table includes under 75,000 distinct CDR3 sequences, around 23% detected once. J was trimmed by 6 bases and V by 0 bases; bases with no gene match: 4. Looked up from germline, CDR1 is LGHNA and CDR2 is YSLEER. The CDR3 sequence is 15 residues long.

The source material was PBMCs, sampled after low-dose radiotherapy plus immunotherapy. This chain connects TRBV4-3 to TRBJ2-2, with TRBD1 identical over 7 bases. The clonotype comes from a male donor with prostate cancer. The CDR3 region is CASSQETGWAGELFF. The CDR3 coding sequence is TGCGCCAGCAGCCAAGAGACAGGGTGGGCCGGGGAGCTGTTTTTT.